The 18 T cell receptor beta chains below all came from one sample that was sequenced in a study of T cells after yellow fever vaccination. TCRdb redid the calling of the 5' RACE reads with MiXCR, one entry per CDR3 protein. In the table there are over 300,000 distinct CDR3 sequences, 4.1% of which are singletons. This material consisted of PBMCs, taken 5 days after the yellow fever booster vaccination. All receptors come from a man between 18 and 29 years old who received the YFV17D yellow fever vaccine.

This clonotype was observed at least ten times. The chain carries TRBV14 and TRBJ2-5; either TRBD1 or TRBD2 may supply D (5 bases each). Per germline, CDR1 SGHDN and CDR2 FVKESK. This CDR3 comprises 16 residues. V shed 5 bases and J shed 2 bases, with 18 bases lying between them. The CDR3 loop is CASSAQGPGPQETQYF. Written as DNA, the CDR3 is TGTGCCAGCAGCGCCCAAGGGCCGGGACCGCAAGAGACCCAGTACTTC.

The J gene is TRBJ2-3, the V gene TRBV20-1; maybe TRBD1 (6 bases). Germline CDR1 and CDR2: DFQATT and SNEGSKA (reference sequence). This CDR3 spans 14 amino acids. Trimming took 0 bases from V and 0 from J, leaving 7 bases between them. CDR3 nucleotides: TGCAGTGCTAGAGACAGGGGCAGCACAGATACGCAGTATTTT. Protein sequence: CSARDRGSTDTQYF.

Many counts were recorded for this clonotype. The gene calls are TRBV5-1 and TRBJ2-3; the D call may be TRBD1 or TRBD2 (5 bases each). The CDR3 has 15 residues. Germline values: CDR1 SGHRS, CDR2 YFSETQ. V was cut by 0 bases and J by 3 bases, with 11 bases left in between. CDR3 loop: CASSLVGVVTDTQYF. The CDR3 nucleotides are TGCGCCAGCAGCTTGGTGGGGGTTGTAACAGATACGCAGTATTTT.

This clonotype was picked up a small number of times. The chain couples TRBV20-1 to TRBJ2-5; TRBD1 matches 9 bases. The V and J ends lost 4 bases and 5 bases, in that order; junction bases with no gene match: 2. The CDR3 spans 12 residues. The germline gives CDR1 DFQATT, CDR2 SNEGSKA (reference sequence). CDR3: CSAIDRGETQYF. CDR3 in DNA: TGCAGTGCTATTGACAGGGGGGAGACCCAGTACTTC.

The DNA for the CDR3 is TGTGCCACCGCGGGACATTACACAGATACGCAGTATTTT. It specifies CATAGHYTDTQYF. V gene TRBV24-1 combines with J gene TRBJ2-3; the D gene could be TRBD1 or TRBD2 (6 bases each). The length of the CDR3 is 13 residues. Looked up from germline, CDR1 is KGHDR and CDR2 is SFDVKD. Trimming cost V 9 bases and J 2 bases, with 11 bases left between them.

This clonotype showed up just a few times. This chain links TRBV29-1 with TRBJ2-7; D unresolved. Germline lookup yields CDR1 SQVTM and CDR2 ANQGSEA. The CDR3 extends over 12 amino acids. The V gene lost 4 bases and the J gene lost 0 bases, with 7 bases spanning the gap. CDR3 in DNA: TGCAGCGTTGGCTCGGGCTCCTACGAGCAGTACTTC. Its translation: CSVGSGSYEQYF.

This clonotype was counted ten times or more. This chain uses TRBV7-2 with TRBJ1-2; unclear D gene. Looked up from germline, CDR1 is SGHTA and CDR2 is FQGNSA. Between the trimmed V and J ends, which lost 1 base and 6 bases, there was a span of 9 bases. CDR3 length equals 13 residues. The CDR3 DNA follows: TGTGCCAGCAGCTTAGGGCAGCAACATGGCTACACCTTC. It is translated as CASSLGQQHGYTF.

Ten or more counts support this clonotype. The V gene is TRBV7-9, the J gene TRBJ1-2, with D possibly matching TRBD1 (6 bases). V shed 10 bases and J shed 4 bases, with 16 bases lying between them. Germline V lookup: CDR1 SEHNR, CDR2 FQNEAQ (reference sequence). The CDR3 length is 13 residues. The CDR3 reads CATEGGTPYGYTF. The CDR3 DNA sequence: TGTGCCACCGAGGGGGGGACGCCCTATGGCTACACCTTC.

This clonotype was seen a handful of times. V usage is TRBV5-6 and J usage is TRBJ2-5; TRBD1 agrees at 9 bases. The germline V gene has CDR1 SGHDT and CDR2 YYEEEE. The ends lost 2 bases at V and 2 bases at J; junction bases unmatched: 7. The CDR3 contains 16 residues. The CDR3 DNA is TGTGCCAGCAGCTTTACAGGGGGCAATGGACAAGAGACCCAGTACTTC. Translating it yields CASSFTGGNGQETQYF.

This chain joins TRBV5-1 and TRBJ2-3, with a tentative D call TRBD2 (7 bases). Germline lookup yields CDR1 SGHRS and CDR2 YFSETQ. V was cut by 0 bases and J by 4 bases, with 12 bases left in between. The CDR3 is 15 residues long. In nucleotides, the CDR3 is TGCGCCAGCAGCTTGGCGGGGGGCCTCCCAGATACGCAGTATTTT. Amino acid sequence: CASSLAGGLPDTQYF.

This clonotype was detected many times. The rearrangement joins TRBV3-1 to TRBJ1-1; 8 bases align to TRBD1. This CDR3 is 15 amino acids long. V trimming: 2 bases; J trimming: 5 bases; junction bases outside the gene matches: 7. Germline lookup yields CDR1 LGHDT and CDR2 YNNKEL (reference sequence). In DNA form, the CDR3 reads TGTGCCAGCAGCCAAAGGACAGGGACGGGGACTGAAGCTTTCTTT. Its translation: CASSQRTGTGTEAFF.

Only a few counts were recorded for this clonotype. The chain employs TRBV4-1 and TRBJ2-5; 7 nucleotides line up with TRBD2. CDR3 length: 16 amino acids. CDR1 and CDR2 (germline): MGHRA, YSYEKL. V was clipped by 4 bases and J by 1 base; unmatched bases: 9. CDR3 region: CASSPQTGTTQETQYF. CDR3 bases: TGCGCCAGCAGCCCTCAAACCGGGACTACCCAAGAGACCCAGTACTTC.

This clonotype was seen a handful of times. V and J are TRBV11-2 and TRBJ2-7, with D uncertain. Trimming pared 0 bases from V and 0 bases from J, leaving 18 bases between. The CDR3 loop spans 18 amino acids. Germline V gene lookup returns CDR1 SGHAT and CDR2 FQNNGV. CDR3: CASSLERLSPISSYEQYF. The CDR3 DNA is TGTGCCAGCAGCTTAGAGAGACTGTCGCCCATAAGCTCCTACGAGCAGTACTTC.

This clonotype was detected a few times. This sequence joins TRBV4-2 and TRBJ1-2; possibly TRBD1 for D (6 bases). The CDR3 contains 18 residues. Germline V gene sequence: CDR1 LGHNA, CDR2 YNFKEQ. Trimming removed 0 bases from V and 1 base from J, with 18 bases in between. This CDR3 is CASSQDWPRSGVNYGYTF. The CDR3 DNA reads TGTGCCAGCAGCCAAGACTGGCCCCGATCAGGGGTTAACTATGGCTACACCTTC.

The table lists this clonotype with a few counts. V and J are TRBV20-1 and TRBJ1-1, with TRBD1 identical over 7 bases. The CDR3 runs to 14 residues. V lost 6 bases, J lost 0 bases, and 7 bases stayed unmatched. Germline CDR1 DFQATT, CDR2 SNEGSKA (reference sequence). CDR3 nucleotides: TGCAGTGCCAGGCAGGGGGGCGTGAACACTGAAGCTTTCTTT. This sequence encodes CSARQGGVNTEAFF.

This clonotype has just one count. The chain recombines TRBV19 with TRBJ2-3; tentatively, D is TRBD1 or TRBD2 (5 bases each). The CDR3 runs to 14 residues. V lost 8 bases, J lost 4 bases, and 16 bases lay in between. Looked up from germline, CDR1 is LNHDA and CDR2 is SQIVND (reference sequence). The CDR3 bases are TGTGCCAGTGGTTTAAACGGGACGCCAGATACGCAGTATTTT. Translated, it gives CASGLNGTPDTQYF.

In this sample, this clonotype turned up a few times. CDR3 in amino acids: CASSQTGTGSQEQYF. In DNA form, the CDR3 reads TGTGCCAGCAGCCAGACCGGGACAGGGTCGCAGGAGCAGTACTTC. The chain couples TRBV12-3 or TRBV12-4 to TRBJ2-7; 9 bases match TRBD1. Trimming at V came to 6 bases and at J to 7 bases, leaving 13 bases not matched to a gene. This CDR3 contains 15 residues.

This clonotype appeared many times. The chain carries TRBV6-5 and TRBJ1-6, with 8 bases identical to TRBD1. Looked up from germline, CDR1 is MNHEY and CDR2 is SVGAGI. The CDR3 totals 12 residues. Trimming at V came to 5 bases and at J to 10 bases, leaving 1 base not matched to a gene. This CDR3 is CASSHRGSPLHF. Here the CDR3 DNA reads TGTGCCAGCAGTCACAGGGGGTCACCCCTCCACTTT.